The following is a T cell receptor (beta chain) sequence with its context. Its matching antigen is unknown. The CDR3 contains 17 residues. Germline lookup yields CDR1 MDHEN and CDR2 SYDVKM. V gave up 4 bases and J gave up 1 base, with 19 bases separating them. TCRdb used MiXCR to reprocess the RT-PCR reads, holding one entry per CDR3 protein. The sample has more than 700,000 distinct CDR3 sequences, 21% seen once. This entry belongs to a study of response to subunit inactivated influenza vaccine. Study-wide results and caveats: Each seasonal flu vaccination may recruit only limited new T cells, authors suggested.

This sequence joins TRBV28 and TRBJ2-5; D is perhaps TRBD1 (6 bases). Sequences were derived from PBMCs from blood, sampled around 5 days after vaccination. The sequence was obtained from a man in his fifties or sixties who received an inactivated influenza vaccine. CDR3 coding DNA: TGTGCCAGCAGTTCGTCCCCCGGACAGCTGCTCCAAGAGACCCAGTACTTC. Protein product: CASSSSPGQLLQETQYF.